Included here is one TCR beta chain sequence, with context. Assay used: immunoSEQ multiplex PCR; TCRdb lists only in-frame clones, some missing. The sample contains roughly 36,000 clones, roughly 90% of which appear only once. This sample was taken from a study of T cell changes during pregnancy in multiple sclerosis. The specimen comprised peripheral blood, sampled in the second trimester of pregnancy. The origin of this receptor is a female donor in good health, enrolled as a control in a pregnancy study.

The CDR3 sequence: CASSRQGSNTGELFF. The CDR3 region has the DNA TGTGCCAGCAGTAGACAGGGGTCGAACACCGGGGAGCTGTTTTTT. This chain links TRBV6-4 with TRBJ2-2, with 8 bases fitting TRBD1. CDR3 length: 15 residues. Trimming at V came to 5 bases and at J to 0 bases, leaving 2 bases not matched to a gene. Germline CDR1 is MRHNA and CDR2 is SNTAGT.